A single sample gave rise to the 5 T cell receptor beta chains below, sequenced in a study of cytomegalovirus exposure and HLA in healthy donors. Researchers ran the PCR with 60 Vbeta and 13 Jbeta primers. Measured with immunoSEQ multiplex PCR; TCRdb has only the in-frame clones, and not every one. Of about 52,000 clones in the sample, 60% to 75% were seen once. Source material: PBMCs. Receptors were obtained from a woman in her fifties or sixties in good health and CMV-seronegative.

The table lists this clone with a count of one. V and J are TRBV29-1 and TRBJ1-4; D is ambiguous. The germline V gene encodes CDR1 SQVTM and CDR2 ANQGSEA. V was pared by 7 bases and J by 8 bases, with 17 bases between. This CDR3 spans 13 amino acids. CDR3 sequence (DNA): TGCAGCGCCGAGGGCAGTTCTGGGGAAAAACTGTTTTTT. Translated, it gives CSAEGSSGEKLFF.

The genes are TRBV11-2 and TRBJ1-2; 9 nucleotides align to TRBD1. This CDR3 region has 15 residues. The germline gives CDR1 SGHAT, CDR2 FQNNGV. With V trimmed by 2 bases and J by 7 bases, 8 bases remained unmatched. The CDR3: CASSLSATGGVGYTF. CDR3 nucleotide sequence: TGTGCCAGCAGCTTATCGGCGACAGGGGGTGTTGGCTACACCTTC.

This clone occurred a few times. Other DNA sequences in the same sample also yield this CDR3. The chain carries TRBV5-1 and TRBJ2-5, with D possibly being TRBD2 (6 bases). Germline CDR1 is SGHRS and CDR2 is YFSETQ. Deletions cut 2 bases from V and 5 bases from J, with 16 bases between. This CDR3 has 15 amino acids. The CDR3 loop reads CASSLSRDPGETQYF. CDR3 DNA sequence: TGCGCCAGCAGCTTATCGCGGGACCCGGGGGAGACCCAGTACTTC.

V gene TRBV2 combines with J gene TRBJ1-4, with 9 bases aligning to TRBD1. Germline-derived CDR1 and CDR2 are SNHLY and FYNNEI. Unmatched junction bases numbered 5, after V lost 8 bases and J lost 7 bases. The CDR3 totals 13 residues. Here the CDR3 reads CASAGTGFEKLFF. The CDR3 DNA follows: TGTGCCAGCGCTGGGACAGGGTTTGAAAAACTGTTTTTT.

This chain's CDR3 is CASSLVDHRGWKTQYF. CDR3 bases: TGTGCCAGCAGCTTAGTAGACCATCGGGGGTGGAAGACCCAGTACTTC. The chain combines TRBV7-2 with TRBJ2-5; maybe TRBD2 (6 bases). The length of the CDR3 is 16 residues. Per the germline V gene, CDR1 is SGHTA and CDR2 is FQGNSA. Trimming removed 1 base from V and 6 bases from J, with 18 bases in between. The full variable domain, in which reference TRBV7-2 and TRBJ2-5 provide the parts outside the CDR3, is GAGVSQSPSNKVTEKGKDVELRCDPISGHTALYWYRQSLGQGLEFLIYFQGNSAPDKSGLPSDRFSAERTGGSVSTLTIQRTQQEDSAVYLCASSLVDHRGWKTQYFGPGTRLLVL.